This T cell receptor beta chain was recorded in a study of response to subunit inactivated influenza vaccine. General observations from the study: Authors proposed each seasonal influenza vaccination draws in few new T cells.

Using its own MiXCR run on the RT-PCR reads, TCRdb lists one record per CDR3 protein. The data contain around 250,000 distinct CDR3 sequences, 12% of them singletons. The CDR3 covers 15 residues. J lost 0 bases, V lost 3 bases, and 3 bases had no gene match. Germline CDR1 DFQATT, CDR2 SNEGSKA (reference sequence). About this clonotype itself: Its antigen is undetermined.

The rearrangement uses TRBV20-1 and TRBJ2-1, with 9 bases fitting TRBD2. The specimen comprised non-naive T cells sorted from PBMCs, sampled 14 to 15 days before vaccination. This TCR came from a man over 45 who received an inactivated influenza vaccine. The CDR3 coding sequence is TGCAGTGCTAGGGGTAGCGGGGGCTCCTACAATGAGCAGTTCTTC. Translated, it gives CSARGSGGSYNEQFF.